The 26 T cell receptor beta chains listed next were all sequenced from one sample in a study of T cells after yellow fever vaccination (dated by TCRdb to 2018 to 2020). The library was built by means of 5' RACE. The sequencer listed for this sample is Illumina HiSeq 2500. TCRdb's own reprocessing of the public reads used fastp at Q25 and MiXCR and kept productive beta chains. Each entry merges the rows of one CDR3 protein and shows their most common DNA and genes. Counted in this sample were around 600,000 distinct CDR3 sequences; 9% to 15% of them appeared once. The ten largest account for about 15% of the sample. The sample's treatment or condition label, in plain terms: live attenuated yellow fever vaccine strain. The starting material was PBMCs, obtained on the day of the yellow fever booster vaccination. The receptors derive from a young man who received the YFV17D yellow fever vaccine.

V usage is TRBV29-1 and J usage is TRBJ1-1; the D is unclear. The CDR3 covers 12 residues. Trimming removed 2 bases at V and 5 bases at J, with 9 bases between. Germline V gene data show CDR1 as SQVTM and CDR2 as ANQGSEA. The CDR3 nucleotides read TGCAGCGTTGAATCGGGTTGGACTGAAGCTTTCTTT. It is translated as CSVESGWTEAFF.

The rearrangement uses TRBV20-1 and TRBJ2-1; tentative D call: TRBD2 (6 bases). Germline V gene lookup returns CDR1 DFQATT and CDR2 SNEGSKA (reference sequence). This CDR3 spans 16 amino acids. Trimming took off 3 bases at V and 8 bases at J, with 23 bases between the two ends. CDR3 region: CSASPSGLIFGDEQFF. In DNA form, the CDR3 reads TGCAGTGCTAGTCCGAGCGGACTAATTTTTGGCGATGAGCAGTTCTTC.

This clonotype showed up many times. V gene TRBV6-5 combines with J gene TRBJ2-1; D is perhaps TRBD2 (5 bases). The CDR3 length is 13 residues. V shed 4 bases and J shed 5 bases, with 9 bases lying between them. CDR1 MNHEY and CDR2 SVGAGI come from the germline V gene. The CDR3 reads CASSFRRNNEQFF. The DNA for the CDR3 is TGTGCCAGCAGTTTTAGGAGGAACAATGAGCAGTTCTTC.

The V and J genes are TRBV7-6 and TRBJ2-5, with D possibly TRBD2 on 6 matching bases. The length of the CDR3 is 11 residues. Per germline, CDR1 SGHVS and CDR2 FNYEAQ. V lost 5 bases to trimming and J lost 10 bases, with 11 bases between them. Written as DNA, the CDR3 is TGTGCCAGCAGCGTTCCGGGGGACCAGTACTTC. It is translated as CASSVPGDQYF.

J is TRBJ2-3 and V is TRBV28, with 11 bases identical to TRBD2. V lost 6 bases and J lost 0; bases outside the gene matches: 5. Looked up from germline, CDR1 is MDHEN and CDR2 is SYDVKM. The CDR3 runs to 16 residues. CDR3 residues: CASRPGLAASTDTQYF. CDR3 nucleotide sequence: TGTGCCAGCAGGCCGGGACTAGCGGCTAGCACAGATACGCAGTATTTT.

This clonotype was observed a handful of times. The gene calls are TRBV29-1 and TRBJ2-5, with D perhaps given as TRBD1 or TRBD2 (5 bases each). Germline values: CDR1 SQVTM, CDR2 ANQGSEA. The CDR3 has 14 residues. V lost 0 bases, J lost 2 bases, and 10 bases lay in between. The CDR3 DNA reads TGCAGCGTTGAAGATCTGGGACGGCAAGAGACCCAGTACTTC. It is translated as CSVEDLGRQETQYF.

CDR3 nucleotide sequence: TGTGCCAGCAGCTTGACAGGGGGCGCATCAGAGACCCAGTACTTC. It codes for CASSLTGGASETQYF. The genes are TRBV5-8 and TRBJ2-5, with 9 bases identical to TRBD1. V dropped 1 base and J dropped 4; count of bases not matched to a gene: 5. The CDR3 runs to 15 residues. The V gene's germline CDR1 is SGHTS and CDR2 YDEGEE.

In this sample, this clonotype turned up a few times. The rearrangement links TRBV20-1 to TRBJ2-1; 10 bases agree with TRBD2. The V segment lost 5 bases and the J segment 0 bases; nucleotides outside the gene matches: 7. The CDR3 runs 16 residues. Germline V gene sequence: CDR1 DFQATT, CDR2 SNEGSKA (reference sequence). CDR3 DNA: TGCAGTGCTTTTTCCGGGACTAGCGACTCCTACAATGAGCAGTTCTTC. Translating it yields CSAFSGTSDSYNEQFF.

The chain combines TRBV12-3 or TRBV12-4 with TRBJ2-3; D remains unclear. CDR3 size: 15 residues. V was shortened by 2 bases and J by 1 base, with 10 bases between the two germline ends. The CDR3: CASSLSGPRTDTQYF. CDR3 nucleotide sequence: TGTGCCAGCAGTTTATCAGGACCCCGCACAGATACGCAGTATTTT.

V is TRBV12-3 or TRBV12-4 and J is TRBJ2-7, with a weak D call TRBD1 (5 bases). V gave up 1 base and J gave up 5 bases, with 12 bases separating them. CDR3 size: 14 residues. The CDR3 loop is CASSLVFRENEQYF. The CDR3 DNA sequence: TGTGCCAGCAGTTTAGTCTTCAGGGAAAACGAGCAGTACTTC.

The gene calls are TRBV28 and TRBJ2-7; 8 nucleotides match TRBD1. After removal of 5 bases from V and 1 base from J, the junction contained 16 bases not matched to a gene. CDR3 length: 18 residues. Germline V gene sequence: CDR1 MDHEN, CDR2 SYDVKM. The CDR3 DNA reads TGTGCCAGCAGTAGCAACCGCGCCCCCGGACAGGGTTCCTACGAGCAGTACTTC. Protein product: CASSSNRAPGQGSYEQYF.

This clonotype was seen a single time. This sequence joins TRBV27 and TRBJ1-1; possible D gene TRBD1, 5 bases. The length of the CDR3 is 15 residues. Trimming stripped 8 bases from V and 5 bases from J, with 21 bases between. Germline lookup yields CDR1 MNHEY and CDR2 SMNVEV (reference sequence). CDR3 nucleotide sequence: TGTGCCAGCGGATCGGTCGGGGGTGGATTAACTGAAGCTTTCTTT. Translated: CASGSVGGGLTEAFF.

This clonotype appeared a few times. The chain carries TRBV28 and TRBJ2-2; TRBD2 matches at 7 bases. There are 15 residues in the CDR3. With 6 bases clipped from V and 1 base from J, the junction kept 5 bases outside the gene matches. Germline-derived CDR1 and CDR2 are MDHEN and SYDVKM. CDR3 sequence: CASRKASGNTGELFF. The CDR3 bases are TGTGCCAGCAGAAAGGCTAGCGGGAACACCGGGGAGCTGTTTTTT.

This clonotype was counted only a few times. The chain couples TRBV4-3 to TRBJ1-2; 10 nucleotides align to TRBD1. CDR1 and CDR2 from the germline V gene are LGHNA and YSLEER. V was clipped by 0 bases and J by 5 bases; unmatched bases: 6. This CDR3 has 16 amino acids. Written as DNA, the CDR3 is TGCGCCAGCAGCCAAGATAGGACAGGGGGAGGTTATGGCTACACCTTC. Protein: CASSQDRTGGGYGYTF.

This clonotype has a handful of counts. The chain uses TRBV6-5 and TRBJ1-2, with TRBD1 as a possible D gene (5 bases). Looked up from germline, CDR1 is MNHEY and CDR2 is SVGAGI. The CDR3 is made up of 14 amino acids. V lost 0 bases, J lost 2 bases, and 7 bases lay in between. CDR3 nucleotide sequence: TGTGCCAGCAGTTACTCGGGACTGAACTATGGCTACACCTTC. This encodes CASSYSGLNYGYTF.

The gene calls are TRBV6-1 and TRBJ1-3; TRBD1 might be the D (6 bases). This CDR3 is built from 15 residues. The germline V and J ends were trimmed by 6 bases and 0 bases, with 12 bases remaining between them. Per germline, CDR1 MNHNS and CDR2 SASEGT. CDR3 DNA sequence: TGTGCCAGCAGGTCGTCACAGGGCTCTGGAAACACCATATATTTT. Encoded protein: CASRSSQGSGNTIYF.

To note about this clonotype: The junction departs from germline at one end; a sequencing error may be responsible. The chain couples TRBV5-1 to TRBJ2-1; 9 bases are a match to TRBD2. The germline V gene has CDR1 SGHRS and CDR2 YFSETQ. The CDR3 has 18 amino acids. CDR3 in amino acids: CASSGTGGGVYRYNELFF. The CDR3 DNA follows: TGCGCCAGCAGCGGTACAGGCGGGGGGGTCTACCGTTACAATGAGCTGTTCTTC.

V usage is TRBV18 and J usage is TRBJ2-3, with a tentative D call TRBD2 (5 bases). This CDR3 has 16 residues. CDR1 is KGHSH, CDR2 LQKENI, per germline. The germline V and J ends were trimmed by 3 bases and 1 base, with 14 bases remaining between them. DNA of the CDR3: TGTGCCAGCTCACCCCAACTAGATCTCGGCACAGATACGCAGTATTTT. Encoded protein: CASSPQLDLGTDTQYF.

A few counts support this clonotype. This rearrangement joins TRBV28 to TRBJ2-1; 8 nucleotides match TRBD2. CDR3 length: 16 amino acids. Germline V gene data show CDR1 as MDHEN and CDR2 as SYDVKM. Trimming at V came to 6 bases and at J to 8 bases, leaving 15 bases not matched to a gene. CDR3 sequence (DNA): TGTGCCAGCAGCATAGCGGGATGGCCGGGTGGAGATGAGCAGTTCTTC. It specifies CASSIAGWPGGDEQFF.

The rearrangement links TRBV20-1 to TRBJ2-5; TRBD1 aligns across 7 bases. The CDR3 sequence is 14 residues long. Germline-derived CDR1 and CDR2 are DFQATT and SNEGSKA (reference sequence). V shed 6 bases, J shed 5 bases, and the junction held 12 bases outside the gene matches. The CDR3 spells CSAGTAPPRETQYF. CDR3 nucleotide sequence: TGCAGTGCCGGGACAGCACCTCCTAGGGAGACCCAGTACTTC.

The V call is TRBV20-1, the J call TRBJ1-5; the D is unclear. The CDR3 runs to 13 residues. Trimming removed 1 base at V and 5 bases at J, with 9 bases between. Germline V lookup: CDR1 DFQATT, CDR2 SNEGSKA (reference sequence). The CDR3 nucleotides read TGCAGTGCTAGAGGGGAGAGGGATCAGCCCCAGCATTTT. Amino acid sequence: CSARGERDQPQHF.

The chain combines TRBV7-2 with TRBJ2-1; the D gene is possibly TRBD1 (5 bases). This CDR3 has 11 amino acids. The V end was cut by 5 bases, the J end by 10 bases, with 9 bases between. CDR1 SGHTA and CDR2 FQGNSA come from the germline V gene. CDR3 in DNA: TGTGCCAGCAGCATCTGGGGCGAGCAGTTCTTC. As protein: CASSIWGEQFF.

This clonotype has just a few counts. J is TRBJ2-2 and V is TRBV3-1, with D possibly TRBD2 on 6 matching bases. Germline-derived CDR1 and CDR2 are LGHDT and YNNKEL (reference sequence). This CDR3 has 16 residues. V gave up 7 bases and J gave up 4 bases, with 19 bases separating them. Written as DNA, the CDR3 is TGTGCCAGCACTTCGGTGGGGGGAGCTGGCACCGGGGAGCTGTTTTTT. Translation: CASTSVGGAGTGELFF.

The V and J genes are TRBV20-1 and TRBJ2-5; tentatively, D is TRBD2 (6 bases). CDR1 and CDR2 from the germline V gene are DFQATT and SNEGSKA (reference sequence). The CDR3 is 15 residues long. Trimming took off 0 bases at V and 3 bases at J, with 14 bases between the two ends. CDR3: CSARDSAGLKETQYF. The CDR3 bases are TGCAGTGCTAGAGATTCGGCGGGATTAAAAGAGACCCAGTACTTC.

The chain employs TRBV4-3 and TRBJ1-4, with 9 bases aligning to TRBD1. V lost 0 bases, J lost 7 bases, and 9 bases stayed unmatched. Germline-derived CDR1 and CDR2 are LGHNA and YSLEER. This CDR3 spans 17 amino acids. CDR3 sequence reads: CASSQEYVGTGSEKLFF. CDR3 DNA: TGCGCCAGCAGCCAAGAATATGTAGGGACAGGGTCTGAAAAACTGTTTTTT.

This clonotype has more than one count but fewer than ten. The rearrangement uses TRBV9 and TRBJ2-5; possible D gene TRBD2, 6 bases. The germline V gene has CDR1 SGDLS and CDR2 YYNGEE. CDR3 length equals 15 residues. V was cut by 0 bases and J by 2 bases, with 11 bases left in between. CDR3 sequence reads: CASSVAPGVQETQYF. The CDR3 DNA is TGTGCCAGCAGCGTAGCACCGGGGGTACAAGAGACCCAGTACTTC.